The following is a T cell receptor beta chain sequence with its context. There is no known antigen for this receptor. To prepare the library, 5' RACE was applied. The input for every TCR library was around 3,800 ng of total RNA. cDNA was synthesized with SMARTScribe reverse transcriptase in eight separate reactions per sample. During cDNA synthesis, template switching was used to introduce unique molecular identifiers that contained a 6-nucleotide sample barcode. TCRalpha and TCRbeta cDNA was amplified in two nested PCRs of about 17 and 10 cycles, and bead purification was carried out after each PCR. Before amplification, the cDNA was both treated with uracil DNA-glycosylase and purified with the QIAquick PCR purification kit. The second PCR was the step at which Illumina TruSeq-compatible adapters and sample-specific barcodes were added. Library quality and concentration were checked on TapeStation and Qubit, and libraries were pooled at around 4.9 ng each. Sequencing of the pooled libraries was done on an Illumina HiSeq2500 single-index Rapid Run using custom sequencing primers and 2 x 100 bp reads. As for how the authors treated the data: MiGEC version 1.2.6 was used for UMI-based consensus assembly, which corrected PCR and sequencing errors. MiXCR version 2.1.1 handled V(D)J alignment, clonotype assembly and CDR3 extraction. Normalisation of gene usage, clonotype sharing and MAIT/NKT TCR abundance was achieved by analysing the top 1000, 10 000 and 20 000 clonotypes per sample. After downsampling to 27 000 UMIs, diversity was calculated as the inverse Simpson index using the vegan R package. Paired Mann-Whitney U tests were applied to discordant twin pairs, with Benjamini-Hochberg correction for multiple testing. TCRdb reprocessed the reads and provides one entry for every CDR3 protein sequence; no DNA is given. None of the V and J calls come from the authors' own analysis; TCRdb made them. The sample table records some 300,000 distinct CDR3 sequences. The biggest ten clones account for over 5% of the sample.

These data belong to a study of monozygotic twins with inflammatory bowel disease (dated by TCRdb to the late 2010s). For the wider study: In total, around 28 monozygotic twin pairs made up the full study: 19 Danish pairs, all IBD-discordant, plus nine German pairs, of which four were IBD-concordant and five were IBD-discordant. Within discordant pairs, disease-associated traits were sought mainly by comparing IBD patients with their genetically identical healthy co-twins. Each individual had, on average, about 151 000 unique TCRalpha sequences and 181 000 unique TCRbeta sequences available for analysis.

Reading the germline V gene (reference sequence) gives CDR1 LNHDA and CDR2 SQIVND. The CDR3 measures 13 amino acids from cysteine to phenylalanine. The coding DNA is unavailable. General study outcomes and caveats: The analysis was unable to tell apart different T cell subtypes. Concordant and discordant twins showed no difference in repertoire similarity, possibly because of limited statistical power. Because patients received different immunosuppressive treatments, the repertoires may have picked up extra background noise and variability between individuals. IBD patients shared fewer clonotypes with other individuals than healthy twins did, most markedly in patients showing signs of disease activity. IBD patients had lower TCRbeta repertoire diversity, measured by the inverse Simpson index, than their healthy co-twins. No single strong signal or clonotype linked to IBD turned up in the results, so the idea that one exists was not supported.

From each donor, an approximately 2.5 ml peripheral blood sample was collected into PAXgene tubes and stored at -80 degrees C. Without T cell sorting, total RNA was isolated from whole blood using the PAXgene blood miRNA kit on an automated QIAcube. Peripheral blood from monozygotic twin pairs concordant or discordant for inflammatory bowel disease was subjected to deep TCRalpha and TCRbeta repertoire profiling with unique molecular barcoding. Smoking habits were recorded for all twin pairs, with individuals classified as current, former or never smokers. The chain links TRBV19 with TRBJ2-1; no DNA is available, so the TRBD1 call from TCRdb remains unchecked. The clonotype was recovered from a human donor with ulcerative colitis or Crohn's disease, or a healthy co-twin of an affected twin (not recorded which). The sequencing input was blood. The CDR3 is CASSTRQGGEQFF. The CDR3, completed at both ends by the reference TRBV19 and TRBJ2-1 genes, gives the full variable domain DGGITQSPKYLFRKEGQNVTLSCEQNLNHDAMYWYRQDPGQGLRLIYYSQIVNDFQKGDIAEGYSVSREKKESFPLTVTSAQKNPTAFYLCASSTRQGGEQFFGPGTRLTVL.